This entry describes one T cell receptor (beta chain). This sample is drawn from a study of blood T cell repertoires in COVID-19. As for the study in general: Both acute and convalescent COVID-19 samples were obtained from the United States, Italy and Spain. Nucleic acid was either cDNA or gDNA, and it came from T cells, B-cell-depleted T cells, or PBMCs.

CDR1 and CDR2 from the germline V gene are SGHTA and FQGNSA. J gave up 6 bases and V 5 bases, and 5 bases lay outside the gene matches. This CDR3 is built from 13 residues. Participant-reported clinical history was the basis for cohort assignment. Methods used by the authors: Estimated nucleated cell counts came from reference gene primer amplification. Assay used: immunoSEQ multiplex PCR; TCRdb lists only in-frame clones, some missing. The D gene and trimming were derived from the DNA, and the V and J assignments and clone size from that table. The table has 200,000 to 300,000 clones, around 88% seen once.

The origin of this receptor is a woman between 35 and 50 years old with acute COVID-19. V gene TRBV7-2 combines with J gene TRBJ1-2, with TRBD1 matching over 8 bases. Sequencing input: PBMCs or T cells enriched from blood (not recorded which). The CDR3 DNA reads as TGTGCCAGCAGCCAAAACAGGGGGGATGGCTACACCTTC. Translation: CASSQNRGDGYTF.